This TCR beta chain is drawn from a study of blood T cell repertoires in COVID-19. Assay used: immunoSEQ multiplex PCR; TCRdb lists only in-frame clones, some missing. This sample yields 40,000 to 55,000 clones, of which roughly 84% are seen a single time; about 33% belongs to the top ten. The specimen was peripheral blood. The source is a woman older than 75 with acute or convalescent COVID-19.

CDR3 nucleotide sequence: TGTGCCAGCAGCCAACAGCCTAACACTGAAGCTTTCTTT. Its translation: CASSQQPNTEAFF. The chain employs TRBV7-9 and TRBJ1-1; no clear D gene. Germline V CDR1 and CDR2: SEHNR, FQNEAQ (reference sequence). The CDR3 covers 13 residues. V lost 5 bases and J lost 2, with 9 bases in between.